This TCR beta chain stems from a study of blood T cell repertoires in COVID-19. Study background: Collection of acute and convalescent COVID-19 samples took place in the United States, Italy and Spain. Sources were T cells, B-cell-depleted T cells, or PBMCs; the material itself was cDNA or gDNA.

A single count supports this clone. In the original analysis: Quantification of nucleated cells was approximated via reference gene primer amplification. The table came from immunoSEQ multiplex PCR; TCRdb's copy has only in-frame clones and leaves some out. That table gives V, J and clone size, and the DNA gave D and trimming. The sample yields more than 120,000 clones, roughly 89% seen once. From germline, CDR1 is SQVTM and CDR2 ANQGSEA. V lost 8 bases, J lost 0 bases, and 11 bases lay in between. This CDR3 is 13 amino acids long. The chain combines TRBV29-1 with TRBJ1-5; D is undetermined. The sample comprised peripheral blood. The sequence was collected from a human donor in a cohort sampled during active COVID-19. The CDR3 loop is CSTSLDSNQPQHF. The CDR3 DNA follows: TGCAGCACTTCTCTAGATAGCAATCAGCCCCAGCATTTT.